Listed below are T cell receptor beta chains from one sample, sequenced in a study of response to subunit inactivated influenza vaccine. One entry per CDR3 protein results from TCRdb running MiXCR on the RT-PCR reads. The sample shows approximately 250,000 distinct CDR3 sequences, 12% of them seen only once. Specimen: non-naive T cells sorted from PBMCs, collected roughly 2 weeks before vaccination. The receptors stem from a middle-aged man who received an inactivated influenza vaccine. Each CDR3 is given with its conserved first and last residue. The order of the fields is J gene, clone size, D gene, CDR3 length, V gene, CDR3 protein, CDR3 DNA. A D gene is named only where the DNA matches it firmly. Size is stated for part of the rows, as once, few or many counts, or as a class when the clone is expanded.

J gene: TRBJ2-3; clone size: few; D gene: TRBD2; CDR3 length: 16; V gene: TRBV4-2; CDR3 protein: CASSLTIAGGTDTQYF; CDR3 DNA: TGTGCCAGCAGCCTTACCATAGCGGGAGGCACAGATACGCAGTATTTT
J gene: TRBJ2-3; clone size: few; D gene: NA; CDR3 length: 19; V gene: TRBV28; CDR3 protein: CASSYLIPNGPRGTDTQYF; CDR3 DNA: TGTGCCAGCAGTTACCTTATCCCCAACGGTCCTCGGGGCACAGATACGCAGTATTTT
J gene: TRBJ1-1; clone size: many; D gene: NA; CDR3 length: 15; V gene: TRBV4-2; CDR3 protein: CASSQEGGGSAEAFF; CDR3 DNA: TGTGCCAGCAGCCAAGAGGGCGGGGGCAGTGCTGAAGCTTTCTTT
J gene: TRBJ2-3; clone size: NA; D gene: TRBD2; CDR3 length: 16; V gene: TRBV5-4; CDR3 protein: CASSIARLAGADTQYF; CDR3 DNA: TGTGCCAGCAGCATCGCGAGACTAGCGGGAGCAGATACGCAGTATTTT
J gene: TRBJ2-3; clone size: few; D gene: NA; CDR3 length: 19; V gene: TRBV27; CDR3 protein: CASSRFAGGRVGGTDTQYF; CDR3 DNA: TGTGCCAGCAGTCGATTCGCTGGGGGGAGAGTCGGCGGCACAGATACGCAGTATTTT
J gene: TRBJ2-3; clone size: few; D gene: TRBD2; CDR3 length: 19; V gene: TRBV5-1; CDR3 protein: CASSWEPGLAGRSTDTQYF; CDR3 DNA: TGCGCCAGCAGCTGGGAACCGGGACTAGCGGGTAGAAGCACAGATACGCAGTATTTT
J gene: TRBJ2-1; clone size: few; D gene: NA; CDR3 length: 12; V gene: TRBV12-3/TRBV12-4; CDR3 protein: CASGFGEEGKFF; CDR3 DNA: TGTGCCAGCGGCTTTGGGGAAGAAGGAAAGTTCTTC
J gene: TRBJ1-3; clone size: many; D gene: NA; CDR3 length: 15; V gene: TRBV7-9; CDR3 protein: CASSSEILAGNTIYF; CDR3 DNA: TGTGCCAGCAGCTCCGAGATACTCGCTGGAAACACCATATATTTT
J gene: TRBJ2-7; clone size: NA; D gene: NA; CDR3 length: 14; V gene: TRBV20-1; CDR3 protein: CSASPWGVGYEQYF; CDR3 DNA: TGCAGTGCTAGCCCTTGGGGAGTGGGCTACGAGCAGTACTTC
J gene: TRBJ2-1; clone size: many; D gene: TRBD2; CDR3 length: 15; V gene: TRBV7-2; CDR3 protein: CASSLAGTNYNEQFF; CDR3 DNA: TGTGCCAGCAGCTTAGCCGGGACTAACTACAATGAGCAGTTCTTC
J gene: TRBJ1-1; clone size: NA; D gene: TRBD1; CDR3 length: 16; V gene: TRBV4-2; CDR3 protein: CASSQEEQGMNTEAFF; CDR3 DNA: TGTGCCAGCAGCCAAGAGGAACAGGGGATGAACACTGAAGCTTTCTTT
J gene: TRBJ2-5; clone size: few; D gene: TRBD2; CDR3 length: 20; V gene: TRBV12-3/TRBV12-4; CDR3 protein: CASSKHTRGLAGRYQETQYF; CDR3 DNA: TGTGCCAGCAGCAAACATACCCGGGGACTAGCGGGCCGGTACCAAGAGACCCAGTACTTC
J gene: TRBJ2-7; clone size: few; D gene: NA; CDR3 length: 13; V gene: TRBV3-1; CDR3 protein: CASSQGGGTPQYF; CDR3 DNA: TGTGCCAGCAGCCAAGGAGGCGGGACGCCGCAGTACTTC
J gene: TRBJ2-5; clone size: few; D gene: NA; CDR3 length: 15; V gene: TRBV28; CDR3 protein: CASSPTRVLQETQYF; CDR3 DNA: TGTGCCAGCAGTCCAACCAGGGTTTTGCAAGAGACCCAGTACTTC
J gene: TRBJ2-5; clone size: NA; D gene: TRBD2; CDR3 length: 16; V gene: TRBV7-2; CDR3 protein: CASSTSGRGGRETQYF; CDR3 DNA: TGTGCCAGCAGCACCTCTGGGCGGGGGGGCCGCGAGACCCAGTACTTC
J gene: TRBJ1-3; clone size: NA; D gene: NA; CDR3 length: 16; V gene: TRBV25-1; CDR3 protein: CASSEPDGFSGNTIYF; CDR3 DNA: TGTGCCAGCAGTGAACCCGACGGATTCTCTGGAAACACCATATATTTT
J gene: TRBJ2-5; clone size: NA; D gene: NA; CDR3 length: 13; V gene: TRBV6-6; CDR3 protein: CASLRQNQETQYF; CDR3 DNA: TGTGCCAGCCTTAGGCAAAACCAAGAGACCCAGTACTTC
J gene: TRBJ2-1; clone size: few; D gene: TRBD2; CDR3 length: 12; V gene: TRBV10-3; CDR3 protein: CAISEKAGTQFF; CDR3 DNA: TGTGCCATCAGTGAGAAAGCGGGGACGCAGTTCTTC
J gene: TRBJ2-7; clone size: NA; D gene: TRBD2; CDR3 length: 15; V gene: TRBV20-1; CDR3 protein: CSASAGLAVSYEQYF; CDR3 DNA: TGCAGTGCTAGCGCGGGACTAGCGGTCTCCTACGAGCAGTACTTC
J gene: TRBJ2-2; clone size: NA; D gene: NA; CDR3 length: 15; V gene: TRBV7-6; CDR3 protein: CASSQGGVGTGELFF; CDR3 DNA: TGTGCCAGCAGTCAGGGGGGGGTCGGCACCGGGGAGCTGTTTTTT
J gene: TRBJ1-3; clone size: NA; D gene: NA; CDR3 length: 12; V gene: TRBV10-3; CDR3 protein: CASEGSGNTIYF; CDR3 DNA: TGTGCCTCCGAGGGCTCTGGAAACACCATATATTTT
J gene: TRBJ2-7; clone size: many; D gene: TRBD2; CDR3 length: 15; V gene: TRBV27; CDR3 protein: CASSFGLARSYEQYF; CDR3 DNA: TGTGCCAGCAGTTTCGGACTAGCGCGCTCCTACGAGCAGTACTTC
J gene: TRBJ2-1; clone size: few; D gene: TRBD2; CDR3 length: 17; V gene: TRBV10-3; CDR3 protein: CAISVATSGTRGNEQFF; CDR3 DNA: TGTGCCATCAGTGTGGCTACTAGCGGCACGAGGGGCAATGAGCAGTTCTTC
J gene: TRBJ1-1; clone size: NA; D gene: NA; CDR3 length: 15; V gene: TRBV20-1; CDR3 protein: CSAKPGDWMNTEAFF; CDR3 DNA: TGCAGTGCCAAACCAGGGGATTGGATGAACACTGAAGCTTTCTTT
J gene: TRBJ2-7; clone size: NA; D gene: NA; CDR3 length: 14; V gene: TRBV7-9; CDR3 protein: CASSLAPGREEQYF; CDR3 DNA: TGTGCCAGCAGCTTAGCCCCGGGGCGCGAGGAGCAGTACTTC
J gene: TRBJ2-4; clone size: many; D gene: NA; CDR3 length: 10; V gene: TRBV7-9; CDR3 protein: CASDGGSLYF; CDR3 DNA: TGTGCCAGCGATGGGGGCAGCCTATACTTC
J gene: TRBJ2-2; clone size: NA; D gene: TRBD2; CDR3 length: 16; V gene: TRBV20-1; CDR3 protein: CSARGTGLAGTGELFF; CDR3 DNA: TGCAGTGCTAGGGGGACAGGACTAGCGGGCACCGGGGAGCTGTTTTTT
J gene: TRBJ2-1; clone size: many; D gene: NA; CDR3 length: 12; V gene: TRBV11-2; CDR3 protein: CASSETRYEQFF; CDR3 DNA: TGTGCCAGCAGCGAGACTAGATACGAGCAGTTCTTC
J gene: TRBJ2-3; clone size: many; D gene: TRBD2; CDR3 length: 15; V gene: TRBV10-3; CDR3 protein: CAISVAGGPTGTQYF; CDR3 DNA: TGTGCCATCAGTGTTGCGGGAGGGCCAACGGGTACGCAGTATTTT
J gene: TRBJ2-3; clone size: few; D gene: TRBD2; CDR3 length: 15; V gene: TRBV11-2; CDR3 protein: CASSPRGGGAGTQYF; CDR3 DNA: TGTGCCAGCAGCCCCCGGGGCGGGGGGGCTGGTACGCAGTATTTT
J gene: TRBJ2-6; clone size: few; D gene: NA; CDR3 length: 14; V gene: TRBV20-1; CDR3 protein: CSARVGSGANVLTF; CDR3 DNA: TGCAGTGCTAGAGTCGGATCAGGGGCCAACGTCCTGACTTTC
J gene: TRBJ2-2; clone size: many; D gene: NA; CDR3 length: 13; V gene: TRBV12-3/TRBV12-4; CDR3 protein: CASSLRDTGELFF; CDR3 DNA: TGTGCCAGCAGTTTAAGAGACACCGGGGAGCTGTTTTTT
J gene: TRBJ2-1; clone size: NA; D gene: NA; CDR3 length: 16; V gene: TRBV6-2/TRBV6-3; CDR3 protein: CASSYSGLKRRGEQFF; CDR3 DNA: TGTGCCAGCAGTTACTCGGGACTCAAACGAAGGGGTGAGCAGTTCTTC
J gene: TRBJ2-3; clone size: few; D gene: NA; CDR3 length: 12; V gene: TRBV6-5; CDR3 protein: CASSYRGYTQYF; CDR3 DNA: TGTGCCAGCAGTTACAGGGGGTATACGCAGTATTTT
J gene: TRBJ2-1; clone size: few; D gene: TRBD2; CDR3 length: 14; V gene: TRBV20-1; CDR3 protein: CSGVLRENYNEQFF; CDR3 DNA: TGCAGTGGGGTCCTGCGGGAGAACTACAATGAGCAGTTCTTC
J gene: TRBJ2-5; clone size: many; D gene: TRBD1; CDR3 length: 15; V gene: TRBV20-1; CDR3 protein: CSASGTGHHQETQYF; CDR3 DNA: TGCAGTGCTTCCGGGACAGGGCATCACCAAGAGACCCAGTACTTC
J gene: TRBJ2-7; clone size: few; D gene: TRBD2; CDR3 length: 15; V gene: TRBV20-1; CDR3 protein: CSARPTSGRSYEQYF; CDR3 DNA: TGCAGTGCTAGACCGACTAGCGGAAGGTCCTACGAGCAGTACTTC
J gene: TRBJ1-1; clone size: NA; D gene: NA; CDR3 length: 14; V gene: TRBV5-1; CDR3 protein: CASKVQPDSIEAFF; CDR3 DNA: TGCGCCAGCAAAGTTCAGCCAGACTCAATCGAAGCTTTCTTT
J gene: TRBJ2-7; clone size: few; D gene: NA; CDR3 length: 13; V gene: TRBV3-1; CDR3 protein: CASSEAATYEQYF; CDR3 DNA: TGTGCCAGCAGCGAGGCAGCGACCTACGAGCAGTACTTC
J gene: TRBJ1-1; clone size: NA; D gene: NA; CDR3 length: 13; V gene: TRBV12-3/TRBV12-4; CDR3 protein: CASSLARRTEAFF; CDR3 DNA: TGTGCCAGCAGTTTAGCCAGGAGAACTGAAGCTTTCTTT
J gene: TRBJ2-1; clone size: few; D gene: NA; CDR3 length: 15; V gene: TRBV12-3/TRBV12-4; CDR3 protein: CASSLRQQSNNEQFF; CDR3 DNA: TGTGCCAGCAGTTTACGTCAACAGAGCAACAATGAGCAGTTCTTC
J gene: TRBJ2-3; clone size: NA; D gene: TRBD2; CDR3 length: 16; V gene: TRBV7-8; CDR3 protein: CASSRVAGAVQDTQYF; CDR3 DNA: TGTGCCAGCAGCCGAGTAGCGGGGGCGGTGCAAGATACGCAGTATTTT
J gene: TRBJ1-1; clone size: many; D gene: NA; CDR3 length: 14; V gene: TRBV6-1; CDR3 protein: CASSEGVVGTEAFF; CDR3 DNA: TGTGCCAGCAGTGAGGGGGTTGTCGGCACTGAAGCTTTCTTT
J gene: TRBJ1-6; clone size: few; D gene: NA; CDR3 length: 15; V gene: TRBV6-2/TRBV6-3; CDR3 protein: CASSYGISYNSPLHF; CDR3 DNA: TGTGCCAGCAGTTACGGGATCTCCTATAATTCACCCCTCCACTTT
J gene: TRBJ1-2; clone size: NA; D gene: NA; CDR3 length: 14; V gene: TRBV5-1; CDR3 protein: CASSLAGQNYGYTF; CDR3 DNA: TGCGCCAGCAGCTTGGCAGGTCAAAACTATGGCTACACCTTC
J gene: TRBJ1-3; clone size: NA; D gene: TRBD1; CDR3 length: 18; V gene: TRBV4-3; CDR3 protein: CASSQAGTALSSGNTIYF; CDR3 DNA: TGCGCCAGCAGCCAAGCTGGGACAGCCCTCTCCTCTGGAAACACCATATATTTT
J gene: TRBJ1-5; clone size: few; D gene: TRBD1; CDR3 length: 15; V gene: TRBV6-1; CDR3 protein: CASRGRGTGDQPQHF; CDR3 DNA: TGTGCCAGCAGGGGCCGGGGGACAGGGGATCAGCCCCAGCATTTT
J gene: TRBJ2-7; clone size: few; D gene: TRBD1; CDR3 length: 14; V gene: TRBV19; CDR3 protein: CASSPRQGENEQYF; CDR3 DNA: TGTGCCAGTAGTCCCCGACAGGGGGAAAACGAGCAGTACTTC